This section outlines one TCR beta chain sequence together with its context. Antigen: not known. Assay used: immunoSEQ multiplex PCR; TCRdb lists only in-frame clones, some missing. This table holds almost 85,000 clones, around 94% found once. These data come from a study of OX40 agonist ivuxolimab in advanced cancers. Study results and caveats: Both blood CD4+ and CD8+ T cells showed clonal growth by week 6 at 0.1 to 3.0 mg/kg. Partial responders dosed at 0.1-3.0 mg/kg displayed clonal expansion ranking among the lowest.

This CDR3 is 14 amino acids long. V lost 6 bases and J lost 6, with 16 bases in between. CDR1 is MNHEY, CDR2 SMNVEV, per germline (reference sequence). The TCR sequence derives from an adult with an advanced solid tumor such as melanoma, head and neck, liver or kidney cancer. The source material was CD4+ or CD8+ T cells sorted from blood, sampled in a trial of the OX40 agonist ivuxolimab. The J gene is TRBJ2-3, the V gene TRBV27; D unresolved. In nucleotides, the CDR3 is TGTGCCAGCAGGAGGATTTTCAGCTTCGATACGCAGTATTTT. Amino acids: CASRRIFSFDTQYF.